This TCR beta chain appears in the sequencing data of a study of blood T cell repertoires in COVID-19. Looking at the study overall: Whether acute or convalescent, the COVID-19 samples came from the United States, Italy and Spain.

The sample holds a few counts of this clone. As handled by the study authors: Amplified reference gene primers provided the basis for estimating nucleated cell counts. Repertoires were generated with immunoSEQ multiplex PCR, while TCRdb's copy carries only in-frame clones and drops some. Clone size and the V and J calls come from that table; the DNA yielded D and trimming. The sample holds about 110,000 clones, 80% to 85% seen once. The TCR sequence derives from a man between 65 and 79 years old with acute or convalescent COVID-19. The material sequenced was peripheral blood.

CDR3 loop: CAWRQGLRGGYTF. As DNA, the CDR3 is TGTGCCTGGAGGCAGGGGCTTAGAGGTGGCTACACCTTC. This chain links TRBV30 with TRBJ1-2; D may be TRBD1 (6 bases). This CDR3 region has 13 residues. V lost 3 bases and J lost 7, with 15 bases in between. Per germline, CDR1 GTSNPN and CDR2 SVGIG (reference sequence). Based on the CDR3 plus reference TRBV30 and TRBJ1-2, the full variable domain is SQTIHQWPATLVQPVGSPLSLECTVEGTSNPNLYWYRQAAGRGLQLLFYSVGIGQISSEVPQNLSASRPQDRQFILSSKKLLLSDSGFYLCAWRQGLRGGYTFGSGTRLTVV.